This TCR beta chain emerged from a study of spatial heterogeneity in lung cancer. Study-level results: In tumors, expanded intratumoral alpha and beta TCR counts tracked mutation counts.

With regard to this clonotype: The antigen is unknown.

One entry per CDR3 protein, called by TCRdb with MiXCR from the 5' RACE reads. The repertoire consists of 7,500 to 10,000 distinct CDR3 sequences, with around half occurring once and the leading ten covering 25% to 35%. Time point indicated: sample taken at primary tumor resection. Germline V gives CDR1 DFQATT, CDR2 SNEGSKA (reference sequence). V gave up 5 bases and J gave up 6 bases; unmatched junction bases: 10. This CDR3 region has 15 residues. Specimen: lung tumor tissue, collected at surgery. The chain combines TRBV20-1 with TRBJ1-5; 10 nucleotides agree with TRBD1. The sequence was obtained from a female donor with early-stage non-small cell lung cancer. In nucleotides, the CDR3 is TGCAGTGCTCGGCGGACAGGGGGAATTGTTCAGCCCCAGCATTTT. Amino acid sequence: CSARRTGGIVQPQHF.